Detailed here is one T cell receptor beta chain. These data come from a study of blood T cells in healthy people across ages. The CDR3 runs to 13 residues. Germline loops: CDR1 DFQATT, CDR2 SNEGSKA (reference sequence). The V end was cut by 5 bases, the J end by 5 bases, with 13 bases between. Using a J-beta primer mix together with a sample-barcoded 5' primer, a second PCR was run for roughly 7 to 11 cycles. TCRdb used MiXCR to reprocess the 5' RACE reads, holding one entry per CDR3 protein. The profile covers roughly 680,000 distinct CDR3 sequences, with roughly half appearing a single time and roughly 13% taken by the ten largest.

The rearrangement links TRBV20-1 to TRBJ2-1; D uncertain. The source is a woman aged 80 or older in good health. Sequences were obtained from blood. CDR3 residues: CSAVSNIHNEQFF. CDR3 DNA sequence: TGCAGTGCTGTTTCCAATATACACAATGAGCAGTTCTTC.